This T cell receptor (beta chain) appears in the sequencing data of a study of response to subunit inactivated influenza vaccine. Per germline, CDR1 GTSNPN and CDR2 SVGIG (reference sequence). V trimming: 4 bases; J trimming: 9 bases; junction bases outside the gene matches: 12. The CDR3 length is 16 residues. TCRdb re-called the RT-PCR reads through MiXCR, storing one row per CDR3 protein. The repertoire includes over 300,000 distinct CDR3 sequences, around a fifth of them detected once, and roughly a tenth sits in the top ten. The sample was PBMCs from blood, taken 21 months after vaccination. The chain employs TRBV30 and TRBJ1-6; the match to TRBD1 covers 10 bases. The clonotype was recovered from a man in his fifties or sixties who received an inactivated influenza vaccine. Written as DNA, the CDR3 is TGTGCCTGGATGGGACAGGGGATGGCTTGGGGTTCACCCCTCCACTTT. It codes for CAWMGQGMAWGSPLHF.